The next 9 T cell receptor beta chains were all read from a single sample in a study of blood T cell repertoires in COVID-19. Measured with immunoSEQ multiplex PCR; TCRdb has only the in-frame clones, and not every one. This table has some 140,000 clones, about 86% appearing once. Sequencing used PBMCs or T cells enriched from blood (not recorded which). The receptors shown here come from a man aged 40-49 years with acute COVID-19.

V usage is TRBV6-4 and J usage is TRBJ2-2; a possible D gene is TRBD2 (5 bases). Trimming pared 4 bases from V and 2 bases from J, leaving 17 bases between. The CDR3 sequence is 17 residues long. Germline V gene data show CDR1 as MRHNA and CDR2 as SNTAGT. In DNA form, the CDR3 reads TGTGCCAGCAGTGCTACAAGGACTCTCTTAAACACCGGGGAGCTGTTTTTT. It encodes CASSATRTLLNTGELFF.

This chain joins TRBV5-6 and TRBJ1-2; the D is unclear. V was pared by 5 bases and J by 3 bases, with 11 bases between. From germline, CDR1 is SGHDT and CDR2 YYEEEE. CDR3 length equals 13 residues. The CDR3 loop reads CASSLQSYYGYTF. The CDR3 region has the DNA TGTGCCAGCAGTTTACAGAGCTACTATGGCTACACCTTC. The full variable domain, with the rest looked up from reference TRBV5-6 and TRBJ1-2, is DAGVTQSPTHLIKTRGQQVTLRCSPKSGHDTVSWYQQALGQGPQFIFQYYEEEERQRGNFPDRFSGHQFPNYSSELNVNALLLGDSALYLCASSLQSYYGYTFGSGTRLTVV.

This clone was counted between two and nine times. The chain employs TRBV30 and TRBJ1-6; the D gene is possibly TRBD1 (6 bases). Trimming shortened V by 7 bases and J by 10 bases, and 14 bases separated the two germline ends. This CDR3 is 12 amino acids long. From germline, CDR1 is GTSNPN and CDR2 SVGIG (reference sequence). CDR3 in DNA: TGTGCCTTGGGCAAAGGGGGATCACCCCTCCACTTT. Protein: CALGKGGSPLHF.

This clone has a handful of counts. V usage is TRBV5-1 and J usage is TRBJ2-2, with 10 bases matching TRBD2. The V segment lost 4 bases and the J segment 4 bases; nucleotides outside the gene matches: 4. Per germline, CDR1 SGHRS and CDR2 YFSETQ. CDR3 size: 15 residues. CDR3 bases: TGCGCCAGCAGCACGGGACTAGCGAGCACCGGGGAGCTGTTTTTT. It codes for CASSTGLASTGELFF.

J is TRBJ1-2 and V is TRBV19, with no clear D. Germline CDR1 is LNHDA and CDR2 is SQIVND (reference sequence). The CDR3 has 15 residues. Trimming cost V 1 base and J 6 bases, with 15 bases left between them. CDR3 sequence reads: CASSIASDGLNGYTF. The CDR3 DNA reads as TGTGCCAGTAGTATAGCCAGCGACGGTTTAAATGGCTACACCTTC.

This clone came up once. The J gene is TRBJ1-6, the V gene TRBV19; D is unresolved. CDR3 length: 13 amino acids. The V and J ends lost 6 bases and 8 bases respectively, with 11 bases between them. The V gene's germline CDR1 is LNHDA and CDR2 SQIVND (reference sequence). Here the CDR3 reads CASRGPGDSPLHF. CDR3 sequence (DNA): TGTGCCAGTAGAGGACCCGGGGATTCACCCCTCCACTTT.

This chain uses TRBV5-3 with TRBJ2-7, with TRBD2 matching 7 bases. TRBV5-3 is assigned to the ORF class and has an uncertain function. CDR3 length equals 14 residues. The CDR3 loop is CAKKFRRELGEQYF. DNA of the CDR3: TGTGCTAAGAAATTTAGGCGGGAGCTAGGAGAGCAGTACTTC.

The gene calls are TRBV9 and TRBJ2-6, with TRBD1 matching over 12 bases. CDR3 size: 18 residues. The germline V gene has CDR1 SGDLS and CDR2 YYNGEE. The V segment lost 3 bases and the J segment 2 bases; nucleotides outside the gene matches: 6. The CDR3 coding sequence is TGTGCCAGCAGCGAGGGACAGGGGGCAGGAGCTGGGGCCAACGTCCTGACTTTC. Protein: CASSEGQGAGAGANVLTF.

V is TRBV7-9 and J is TRBJ1-3; D is uncertain. Germline V gene lookup returns CDR1 SEHNR and CDR2 FQNEAQ (reference sequence). Between the trimmed V and J ends, which lost 5 bases and 0 bases, there was a span of 8 bases. The CDR3 length is 14 residues. The CDR3 is CASSPRISGNTIYF. The CDR3 DNA reads as TGTGCCAGCAGCCCCAGAATCTCTGGAAACACCATATATTTT.